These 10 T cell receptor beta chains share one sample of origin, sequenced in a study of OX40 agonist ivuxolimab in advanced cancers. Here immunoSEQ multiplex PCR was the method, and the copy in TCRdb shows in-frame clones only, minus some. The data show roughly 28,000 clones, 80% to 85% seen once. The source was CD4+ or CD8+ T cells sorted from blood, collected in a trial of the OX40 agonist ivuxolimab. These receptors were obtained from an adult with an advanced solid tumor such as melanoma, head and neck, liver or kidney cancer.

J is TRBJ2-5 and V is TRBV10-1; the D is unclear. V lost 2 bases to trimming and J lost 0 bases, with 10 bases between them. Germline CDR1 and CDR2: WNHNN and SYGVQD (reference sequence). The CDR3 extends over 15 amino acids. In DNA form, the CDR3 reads TGCGCCAGCAGTGAGACCGGTATGAACCAAGAGACCCAGTACTTC. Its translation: CASSETGMNQETQYF.

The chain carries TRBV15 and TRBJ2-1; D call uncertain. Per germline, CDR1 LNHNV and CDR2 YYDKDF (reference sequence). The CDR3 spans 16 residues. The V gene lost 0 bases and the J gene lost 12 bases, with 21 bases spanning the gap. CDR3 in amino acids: CATSRDRATPEWGQFF. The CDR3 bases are TGTGCCACCAGCAGAGATCGGGCGACTCCGGAGTGGGGGCAGTTCTTC.

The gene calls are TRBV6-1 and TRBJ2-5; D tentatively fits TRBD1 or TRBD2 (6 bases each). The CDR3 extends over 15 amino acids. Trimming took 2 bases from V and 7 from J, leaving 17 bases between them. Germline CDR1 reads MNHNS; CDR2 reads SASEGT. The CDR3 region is CASSEPGTPGGTQYF. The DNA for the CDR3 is TGTGCCAGCAGTGAACCCGGGACACCCGGGGGGACCCAGTACTTC.

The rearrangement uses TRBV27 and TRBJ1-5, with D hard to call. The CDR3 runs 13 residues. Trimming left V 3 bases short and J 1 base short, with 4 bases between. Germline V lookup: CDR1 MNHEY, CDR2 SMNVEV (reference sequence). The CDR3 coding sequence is TGTGCCAGCAGTTTTGTGAGCAATCAGCCCCAGCATTTT. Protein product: CASSFVSNQPQHF.

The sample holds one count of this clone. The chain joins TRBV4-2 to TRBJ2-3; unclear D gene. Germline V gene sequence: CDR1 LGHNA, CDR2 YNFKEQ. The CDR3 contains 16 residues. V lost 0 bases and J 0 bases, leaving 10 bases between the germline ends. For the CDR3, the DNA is TGTGCCAGCAGCCAAGATCGGGCCCGGAGCACAGATACGCAGTATTTT. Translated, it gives CASSQDRARSTDTQYF.

CDR3 nucleotides: TGTGCCAGCAGCGCCCCAGGGCAGGACTATGGCTACACCTTC. It is translated as CASSAPGQDYGYTF. V and J are TRBV9 and TRBJ1-2; TRBD1 might be the D (5 bases). CDR1 and CDR2 (germline): SGDLS, YYNGEE. Trimming removed 3 bases at V and 3 bases at J, with 12 bases between. This CDR3 has 14 amino acids.

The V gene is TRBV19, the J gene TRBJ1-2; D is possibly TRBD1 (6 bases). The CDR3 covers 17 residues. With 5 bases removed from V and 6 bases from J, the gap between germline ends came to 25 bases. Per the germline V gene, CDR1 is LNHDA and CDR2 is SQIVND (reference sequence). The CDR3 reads CASSPGHFQRPWNGYTF. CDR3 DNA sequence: TGTGCCAGTAGTCCGGGACATTTTCAGCGGCCATGGAATGGCTACACCTTC.

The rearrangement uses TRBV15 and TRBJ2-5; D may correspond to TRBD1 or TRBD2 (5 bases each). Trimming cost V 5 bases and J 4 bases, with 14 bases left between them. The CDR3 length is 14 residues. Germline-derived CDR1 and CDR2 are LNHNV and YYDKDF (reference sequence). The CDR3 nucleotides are TGTGCCACCAGCGTACCTTGGGGGTCAGAGACCCAGTACTTC. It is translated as CATSVPWGSETQYF.

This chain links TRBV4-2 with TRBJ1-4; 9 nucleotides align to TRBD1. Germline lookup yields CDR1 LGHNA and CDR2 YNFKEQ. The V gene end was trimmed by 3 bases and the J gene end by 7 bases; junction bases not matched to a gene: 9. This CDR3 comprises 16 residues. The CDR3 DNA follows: TGTGCCAGCAGCCAGAACCTCGGGACAGGGATTGAAAAACTGTTTTTT. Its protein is CASSQNLGTGIEKLFF.

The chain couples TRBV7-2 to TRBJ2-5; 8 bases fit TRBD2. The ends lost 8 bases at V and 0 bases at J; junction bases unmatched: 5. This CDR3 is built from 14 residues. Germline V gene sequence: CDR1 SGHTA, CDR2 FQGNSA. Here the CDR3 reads CASVGGEYQETQYF. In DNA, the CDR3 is TGTGCCAGCGTCGGGGGGGAGTACCAAGAGACCCAGTACTTC. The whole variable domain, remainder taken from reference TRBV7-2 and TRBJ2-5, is GAGVSQSPSNKVTEKGKDVELRCDPISGHTALYWYRQSLGQGLEFLIYFQGNSAPDKSGLPSDRFSAERTGGSVSTLTIQRTQQEDSAVYLCASVGGEYQETQYFGPGTRLLVL.